Reported below is one TCR beta chain. Its antigen is undetermined. Other DNA sequences within the sample encode an identical CDR3. The entry originates in a study of shared clonotypes between healthy human individuals. General study findings and limits: Against clonotypes common to all four donors, non-shared ones had lower generation probabilities.

The deep-level immunoSEQ assay was used. Per the original data handling: Quality scores were absent from the junction-only immunoSEQ sequences, so filtering differed. Sequencing was performed with immunoSEQ multiplex PCR; in TCRdb, only in-frame clones are kept and a portion is missing. That table furnishes V, J and clone size, whereas the DNA furnished D and trimming. The sample carries around 980,000 clones, about 84% recorded once. The length of the CDR3 is 15 residues. Germline CDR1 and CDR2: SGHRS and YFSETQ. The ends lost 8 bases at V and 5 bases at J; junction bases unmatched: 10. The gene calls are TRBV5-1 and TRBJ1-3; 10 bases agree with TRBD1. The clonotype was recovered from a man between 18 and 35 years old in good health. Some clones in this sample may be carry-over from other donors' samples. Sequences were obtained from memory CD4+ T cells from PBMCs. Subset in this sample: CD45RA-negative fraction. CDR3 protein: CASSGGQGDRNTIYF. The CDR3, as DNA: TGCGCCAGTAGCGGCGGACAGGGGGATCGAAACACCATATATTTT.